This T cell receptor beta chain was sequenced for a study of beta chain features in type 1 diabetes. Study results and caveats: Healthy donors had naive, central memory and Treg TCRB repertoires that appeared less similar than those seen among patients. The study found fewer insertions and more deletions at VDJ junctions in type 1 diabetes patients.

A sort by CD45RO/CCR7/CD25/CD127/CD95/CD27 yielded CD4+ naive, central memory, regulatory and stem cell-like memory cells. Concerning this clone itself: Antigen: not known.

Investigators reverse transcribed all isolated RNA, so they sequenced expressed TCRB transcripts. Using immunoSEQ multiplex PCR, the repertoire was profiled, and TCRdb retains in-frame clones only, with some absent. Of just over 450,000 clones in the sample, 30% were seen once. Germline CDR1 reads SEHNR; CDR2 reads FQNEAQ (reference sequence). The germline V and J ends were trimmed by 7 bases and 4 bases, with 15 bases remaining between them. The CDR3 extends over 14 amino acids. The material sequenced was naive CD4+ T cells from blood. This chain links TRBV7-9 with TRBJ2-3, with unresolved D. This receptor was taken from a man aged 18 to 29 in good health. The CDR3 coding sequence is TGTGCCAGCACCCTAAATAACGCGGCAGATACGCAGTATTTT. Its translation: CASTLNNAADTQYF.